These 30 T cell receptor beta chains were sequenced from one sample in a study of blood T cell repertoires in COVID-19. Assay used: immunoSEQ multiplex PCR; TCRdb lists only in-frame clones, some missing. The sample contains about 200,000 clones, around 89% of which appear only once. Sequencing was done on a sample of PBMCs or T cells enriched from blood (not recorded which). Receptors originate from a man younger than 45 who had recovered from COVID-19.

The chain carries TRBV5-1 and TRBJ2-5, with a weak D call TRBD1 (5 bases). This CDR3 is 14 amino acids long. V lost 1 base and J lost 0, with 7 bases in between. From germline, CDR1 is SGHRS and CDR2 YFSETQ. The CDR3, as DNA: TGCGCCAGCAGCTTGATGACAGACCAAGAGACCCAGTACTTC. This gives the protein CASSLMTDQETQYF.

This rearrangement joins TRBV6-4 to TRBJ2-1, with 15 nucleotides matching TRBD2. Germline CDR1 MRHNA, CDR2 SNTAGT. Losses at the gene ends were 5 bases for V and 4 bases for J; bases not matched to a gene: 6. CDR3 size: 17 residues. CDR3 amino acids: CASSHGTSGGSYNEQFF. The CDR3 DNA reads as TGTGCCAGCAGTCACGGGACTAGCGGGGGGTCGTACAATGAGCAGTTCTTC.

The CDR3 bases are TGTGCCAGCAGTTCGGGGTCGAGCGGCTACACCTTC. This codes for CASSSGSSGYTF. V gene TRBV3-1 (or the pseudogene TRBV3-2) combines with J gene TRBJ1-2; D uncertain. There are 12 residues in the CDR3. Trimming took 6 bases from V and 8 from J, leaving 13 bases between them. Germline V gene sequence: CDR1 LGHDT, CDR2 YNNKEL (reference sequence).

V usage is TRBV18 and J usage is TRBJ2-3; 11 bases agree with TRBD1. Germline V gene lookup returns CDR1 KGHSH and CDR2 LQKENI. The CDR3 is made up of 16 amino acids. V lost 5 bases and J lost 6; bases outside the gene matches: 10. The CDR3 DNA follows: TGTGCCAGCTCAAAAAGGGGACAGGGGGTCGCGGATACGCAGTATTTT. This encodes CASSKRGQGVADTQYF. Full variable domain (rest looked up from reference TRBV18 and TRBJ2-3): NAGVMQNPRHLVRRRGQEARLRCSPMKGHSHVYWYRQLPEEGLKFMVYLQKENIIDESGMPKERFSAEFPKEGPSILRIQQVVRGDSAAYFCASSKRGQGVADTQYFGPGTRLTVL.

This clone appeared once. The rearrangement joins TRBV23-1 to TRBJ2-3; TRBD1 might be the D (5 bases). TRBV23-1 counts as an open reading frame of uncertain function. Trimming pared 0 bases from V and 4 bases from J, leaving 14 bases between. This CDR3 contains 16 residues. The CDR3 region is CASSQSIWQGADTQYF. The CDR3 DNA reads TGCGCCAGCAGTCAATCGATTTGGCAGGGTGCAGATACGCAGTATTTT.

The chain couples TRBV30 to TRBJ2-5; TRBD2 might be the D (5 bases). Germline assignment: CDR1 GTSNPN and CDR2 SVGIG (reference sequence). The CDR3 is 14 residues long. The germline V and J ends were trimmed by 7 bases and 7 bases, with 22 bases remaining between them. For the CDR3, the DNA is TGTGCCTACAGCCCCTTAGCGTCCTCGGGGACCCAGTACTTC. It specifies CAYSPLASSGTQYF.

V and J are TRBV9 and TRBJ2-2; 7 bases line up with TRBD2. Germline CDR1 reads SGDLS; CDR2 reads YYNGEE. The CDR3 spans 14 residues. V lost 4 bases to trimming and J lost 4 bases; unmatched junction nucleotides: 4. CDR3: CASSRGSTTGELFF. In DNA form, the CDR3 reads TGTGCCAGCAGCCGCGGGAGCACCACCGGGGAGCTGTTTTTT.

V is TRBV9 and J is TRBJ2-7, with a possible D match to TRBD2 (6 bases). The CDR3 runs 13 residues. V was shortened by 4 bases and J by 2 bases, with 10 bases between the two germline ends. In germline, CDR1 is SGDLS, CDR2 YYNGEE. This CDR3 is CASSTRLAYEQYF. For the CDR3, the DNA is TGTGCCAGCAGCACCCGACTAGCCTACGAGCAGTACTTC. The variable domain in full, completed from reference TRBV9 and TRBJ2-7, reads DSGVTQTPKHLITATGQRVTLRCSPRSGDLSVYWYQQSLDQGLQFLIQYYNGEERAKGNILERFSAQQFPDLHSELNLSSLELGDSALYFCASSTRLAYEQYFGPGTRLTVT.

The chain uses TRBV29-1 and TRBJ1-1; D uncertain. The germline CDR1 and CDR2 sequences are SQVTM and ANQGSEA. The ends were cut back, 3 bases at V and 5 bases at J, with 13 bases in the middle. The CDR3 runs 13 residues. As DNA, the CDR3 is TGCAGCGTTGACAGCGGAGGTGGGACTGAAGCTTTCTTT. Its protein is CSVDSGGGTEAFF.

This clone was recorded once. The chain uses TRBV19 and TRBJ2-3; 7 bases agree with TRBD1. The CDR3 spans 15 residues. V was pared by 6 bases and J by 2 bases, with 8 bases of the junction left unmatched. From germline, CDR1 is LNHDA and CDR2 SQIVND (reference sequence). The CDR3 DNA follows: TGTGCCAGTAGCCCCAGACAGGGATCCACAGATACGCAGTATTTT. It is translated as CASSPRQGSTDTQYF.

This rearrangement joins TRBV12-3 or TRBV12-4 to TRBJ2-1; 9 bases are shared with TRBD1. The V gene end was trimmed by 9 bases and the J gene end by 7 bases; junction bases not matched to a gene: 7. This CDR3 is built from 13 residues. The CDR3 nucleotides are TGTGCCAGTTCGGGACAGGGCTTTAATGAGCAGTTCTTC. It codes for CASSGQGFNEQFF.

J is TRBJ2-1 and V is TRBV7-9; possibly TRBD2 for D (6 bases). Per germline, CDR1 SEHNR and CDR2 FQNEAQ (reference sequence). The CDR3 sequence is 15 residues long. Deletions cut 2 bases from V and 7 bases from J, with 15 bases between. The chain's CDR3 is CASSLLIQGLNEQFF. Written as DNA, the CDR3 is TGTGCCAGCAGCTTACTTATTCAGGGACTGAATGAGCAGTTCTTC. Full variable domain (missing parts from reference TRBV7-9 and TRBJ2-1): DTGVSQNPRHKITKRGQNVTFRCDPISEHNRLYWYRQTLGQGPEFLTYFQNEAQLEKSRLLSDRFSAERPKGSFSTLEIQRTEQGDSAMYLCASSLLIQGLNEQFFGPGTRLTVL.

V is TRBV3-1 (or the pseudogene TRBV3-2) and J is TRBJ1-3, with a possible D match to TRBD1 (5 bases). There are 14 residues in the CDR3. The germline gives CDR1 LGHDT, CDR2 YNNKEL (reference sequence). Trimming pared 5 bases from V and 0 bases from J, leaving 8 bases between. CDR3 residues: CASSATDSGNTIYF. The DNA for the CDR3 is TGTGCCAGCAGCGCGACAGACTCTGGAAACACCATATATTTT.

The sample holds one count of this clone. V and J are TRBV2 and TRBJ2-1; no clear D gene. CDR1 and CDR2 (germline): SNHLY, FYNNEI. The V end was cut by 4 bases, the J end by 9 bases, with 4 bases between. CDR3 length: 10 residues. Here the CDR3 DNA reads TGTGCCAGCAGTGGTATTGAGCAGTTCTTC. Translation gives CASSGIEQFF. The variable domain in full, with the rest retrieved from reference TRBV2 and TRBJ2-1, is EPEVTQTPSHQVTQMGQEVILRCVPISNHLYFYWYRQILGQKVEFLVSFYNNEISEKSEIFDDQFSVERPDGSNFTLKIRSTKLEDSAMYFCASSGIEQFFGPGTRLTVL.

This clone is a singleton in its sample. In DNA, the CDR3 is TGTGCCAGCAGCCCGAGAGTCGTATCCGACAGGAACTCTGGAAACACCATATATTTT. Translation: CASSPRVVSDRNSGNTIYF. The chain employs TRBV7-9 and TRBJ1-3; a possible D gene is TRBD1 (6 bases). Trimming took 5 bases from V and 0 from J, leaving 23 bases between them. Germline CDR1 and CDR2: SEHNR and FQNEAQ (reference sequence). CDR3 size: 19 residues.

CDR3 DNA sequence: TGTGCCAGCAGCGTAGACTCGGGGAACACTGAAGCTTTCTTT. Translating gives CASSVDSGNTEAFF. V is TRBV9 and J is TRBJ1-1; D is ambiguous. Germline CDR1 is SGDLS and CDR2 is YYNGEE. The CDR3 loop spans 14 amino acids. The V gene lost 0 bases and the J gene lost 1 base, with 7 bases spanning the gap.

The chain joins TRBV15 to TRBJ1-3; 7 positions match TRBD1. Germline CDR1 reads LNHNV; CDR2 reads YYDKDF (reference sequence). CDR3 size: 17 residues. The J segment lost 4 bases and the V segment lost 0 bases, leaving 9 bases of the junction unmatched. This CDR3 reads CATSRDPTRGNGNTIYF. Here the CDR3 DNA reads TGTGCCACCAGCAGAGATCCTACCAGGGGGAACGGAAACACCATATATTTT.

The rearrangement links TRBV2 to TRBJ2-7; 10 bases are a match to TRBD1. The CDR3 totals 13 residues. V dropped 6 bases and J dropped 3; count of bases not matched to a gene: 2. Germline assignment: CDR1 SNHLY and CDR2 FYNNEI. The CDR3 reads CASSRTGGYEQYF. DNA of the CDR3: TGTGCCAGCAGCCGGACAGGGGGCTACGAGCAGTACTTC.

This chain joins TRBV19 and TRBJ2-6; TRBD1 matches 8 bases. Looked up from germline, CDR1 is LNHDA and CDR2 is SQIVND (reference sequence). Trimming cost V 3 bases and J 2 bases; bases outside gene matches: 3. The CDR3 covers 16 residues. The CDR3 DNA reads as TGTGCCAGTAGTATGGAACAGGGGGCTGGGGCCAACGTCCTGACTTTC. Protein: CASSMEQGAGANVLTF.

The rearrangement joins TRBV7-9 to TRBJ2-1, with 15 bases aligning to TRBD2. CDR1 and CDR2 from the germline V gene are SEHNR and FQNEAQ (reference sequence). V was pared by 3 bases and J by 4 bases, with 10 bases of the junction left unmatched. The CDR3 sequence is 19 residues long. CDR3: CASSFRGLAGGSPYNEQFF. The CDR3 DNA reads as TGTGCCAGCAGCTTTCGGGGACTAGCGGGAGGTTCTCCGTACAATGAGCAGTTCTTC.

This clone was counted a single time. The chain's CDR3 is CASSLGGASGSNEQFF. The CDR3 region has the DNA TGTGCCAGCAGCTTGGGTGGGGCTAGCGGGAGCAATGAGCAGTTCTTC. This chain joins TRBV5-8 and TRBJ2-1, with TRBD2 identical over 10 bases. Germline loops: CDR1 SGHTS, CDR2 YDEGEE. This CDR3 is 16 amino acids long. Trimming at V came to 0 bases and at J to 6 bases, leaving 6 bases not matched to a gene.

This chain connects TRBV12-3 or TRBV12-4 to TRBJ2-7, with 10 bases identical to TRBD1. Losses at the gene ends were 4 bases for V and 6 bases for J; bases not matched to a gene: 0. The CDR3 runs to 12 residues. The CDR3 sequence: CASSWDRGEQYF. The CDR3 DNA reads TGTGCCAGCAGTTGGGACAGGGGCGAGCAGTACTTC.

The genes are TRBV7-6 and TRBJ2-1, with D possibly TRBD2 on 6 matching bases. The CDR3 has 14 amino acids. Germline V gives CDR1 SGHVS, CDR2 FNYEAQ. V lost 6 bases and J lost 4, with 13 bases in between. The CDR3 sequence is CASSLGGTYNEQFF. CDR3 nucleotides: TGTGCCAGCAGTCTTGGCGGGACTTACAATGAGCAGTTCTTC. Based on the CDR3 plus reference TRBV7-6 and TRBJ2-1, the full variable domain is GAGVSQSPRYKVTKRGQDVALRCDPISGHVSLYWYRQALGQGPEFLTYFNYEAQQDKSGLPNDRFSAERPEGSISTLTIQRTEQRDSAMYRCASSLGGTYNEQFFGPGTRLTVL.

The gene calls are TRBV28 and TRBJ2-7, with 8 bases lining up with TRBD1. The CDR3 extends over 15 amino acids. Trimming cost V 3 bases and J 3 bases; bases outside gene matches: 7. Germline V gene lookup returns CDR1 MDHEN and CDR2 SYDVKM. The CDR3 protein is CASSFSWTGIYEQYF. The CDR3 DNA follows: TGTGCCAGCAGTTTCTCATGGACAGGGATCTACGAGCAGTACTTC.

The chain links TRBV6-4 to TRBJ2-7, with D hard to call. Germline assignment: CDR1 MRHNA and CDR2 SNTAGT. The CDR3 runs 14 residues. Trimming cost V 4 bases and J 2 bases, with 12 bases left between them. The CDR3 DNA is TGTGCCAGCAGTGTTGACATTGGCCCCTACGAGCAGTACTTC. This codes for CASSVDIGPYEQYF.

V and J are TRBV12-2 and TRBJ2-5; TRBD2 is the table's D call and was not checked against the DNA. TRBV12-2 is a pseudogene segment. The CDR3 length is 19 residues. The CDR3 DNA sequence: TGTGCAAGTCTCGACCGCCGGGACTGTACAATTCCTCGGTTAGAGACCCAGTACTTC. This sequence encodes CASLDRRDCTIPRLETQYF.

The chain has TRBV29-1 and TRBJ1-1, with D tentatively TRBD1 (5 bases). Germline loops: CDR1 SQVTM, CDR2 ANQGSEA. The CDR3 covers 14 residues. V was pared by 3 bases and J by 1 base, with 12 bases between. CDR3 residues: CSVELLRANTEAFF. The CDR3 DNA reads TGCAGCGTTGAGCTTCTCAGGGCGAACACTGAAGCTTTCTTT.

V is TRBV24-1 and J is TRBJ2-5; 10 nucleotides match TRBD2. CDR1 is KGHDR and CDR2 is SFDVKD in the germline V gene. The CDR3 spans 17 residues. V lost 3 bases and J lost 1; bases outside the gene matches: 7. CDR3 bases: TGTGCCACCAGTGATCCCGTAGCGGGAGGAAGCCAAGAGACCCAGTACTTC. Its protein is CATSDPVAGGSQETQYF.

This clone has a handful of counts. The rearrangement uses TRBV7-9 and TRBJ2-5; D possibly corresponds to TRBD2 (5 bases). Germline V gives CDR1 SEHNR, CDR2 FQNEAQ (reference sequence). This CDR3 is built from 14 residues. The V end lost 2 bases, the J end lost 1 base, and 8 bases lay between the germline ends. CDR3 bases: TGTGCCAGCAGCTTAATCACTAGCCAAGAGACCCAGTACTTC. Translation: CASSLITSQETQYF.

The chain recombines TRBV20-1 with TRBJ2-7, with 8 bases that match TRBD2. Looked up from germline, CDR1 is DFQATT and CDR2 is SNEGSKA (reference sequence). V lost 3 bases, J lost 0 bases, and 7 bases stayed unmatched. This CDR3 is built from 15 residues. The DNA of the CDR3 is TGCAGTGCTAGTTTGGCTAGCGGGTTCTCCTACGAGCAGTACTTC. Amino acids: CSASLASGFSYEQYF.